Below are 29 T cell receptor beta chains sequenced from a single sample in a study of T-cell memory formation after mild COVID-19. TCRdb processed the 5' RACE reads anew with MiXCR; each CDR3 protein has one entry. The table has 350,000 to 450,000 distinct CDR3 sequences, around 20% seen once. Sequenced sample: PBMCs or a T cell subset sorted from them (not recorded which). The receptor source for this set is an adult woman who had mild COVID-19 (a few samples of this study predate the infection). Cell type and time point are not known.

In this sample, this clonotype turned up a few times. The chain joins TRBV5-1 to TRBJ2-7, with TRBD1 matching over 9 bases. Losses at the gene ends were 1 base for V and 1 base for J; bases not matched to a gene: 6. This CDR3 comprises 16 residues. Germline V gene lookup returns CDR1 SGHRS and CDR2 YFSETQ. Here the CDR3 reads CASSLSGTGISYEQYF. CDR3 DNA sequence: TGCGCCAGCAGCTTGAGCGGGACAGGGATTTCCTACGAGCAGTACTTC.

The rearrangement links TRBV7-9 to TRBJ1-2; D is uncertain. Deletions cut 1 base from V and 6 bases from J, with 9 bases between. The CDR3 has 13 residues. CDR1 and CDR2 from the germline V gene are SEHNR and FQNEAQ (reference sequence). CDR3 sequence: CASSLVWRDGYTF. The CDR3 coding sequence is TGTGCCAGCAGCTTAGTTTGGAGAGATGGCTACACCTTC.

The chain joins TRBV15 to TRBJ2-7, with D unresolved. V was pared by 0 bases and J by 2 bases, with 11 bases between. Germline CDR1 LNHNV, CDR2 YYDKDF (reference sequence). This CDR3 comprises 15 residues. DNA for the CDR3: TGTGCCACCAGCAGAGATGTCGGCGGCCCCTACGAGCAGTACTTC. This sequence encodes CATSRDVGGPYEQYF.

This chain joins TRBV7-2 and TRBJ1-1; D gene unclear. The CDR3 covers 14 residues. Germline-derived CDR1 and CDR2 are SGHTA and FQGNSA. V was clipped by 7 bases and J by 0 bases, with 12 bases between them. The CDR3 nucleotides are TGTGCCAGCACCCTCGCCCTAATGAACACTGAAGCTTTCTTT. Its protein product is CASTLALMNTEAFF. Combining the CDR3 with reference TRBV7-2 and TRBJ1-1 gives the whole variable domain GAGVSQSPSNKVTEKGKDVELRCDPISGHTALYWYRQSLGQGLEFLIYFQGNSAPDKSGLPSDRFSAERTGGSVSTLTIQRTQQEDSAVYLCASTLALMNTEAFFGQGTRLTVV.

V and J are TRBV10-1 and TRBJ2-2, with unresolved D. With 3 bases removed from V and 7 bases from J, the gap between germline ends came to 15 bases. Per the germline V gene, CDR1 is WNHNN and CDR2 is SYGVQD (reference sequence). The CDR3 totals 15 residues. CDR3 residues: CASSEGPMEGGELFF. In DNA form, the CDR3 reads TGCGCCAGCAGTGAAGGACCAATGGAAGGCGGGGAGCTGTTTTTT.

This clonotype occurred a few times. V usage is TRBV6-5 and J usage is TRBJ2-7; 10 bases fit TRBD1. CDR1 and CDR2 from the germline V gene are MNHEY and SVGAGI. Trimming cost V 2 bases and J 7 bases; bases outside gene matches: 5. There are 14 residues in the CDR3. The CDR3: CASSYDRGPGEQYF. In nucleotides, the CDR3 is TGTGCCAGCAGTTACGACAGGGGGCCCGGTGAGCAGTACTTC.

In this sample, this clonotype turned up a few times. This chain joins TRBV7-8 and TRBJ2-5; 9 bases are a match to TRBD2. The V and J ends lost 5 bases and 3 bases, in that order; junction bases with no gene match: 4. Germline V CDR1 and CDR2: SGHVS, FQNEAQ. The CDR3 has 14 amino acids. The CDR3 sequence: CASSRRLAEETQYF. Here the CDR3 DNA reads TGTGCCAGCAGCCGAAGACTAGCGGAAGAGACCCAGTACTTC.

CDR3 region: CSVGGRYGYTF. DNA of the CDR3: TGCAGCGTTGGGGGAAGGTATGGCTACACCTTC. The gene calls are TRBV29-1 and TRBJ1-2; D ambiguous. The CDR3 consists of 11 residues. CDR1 SQVTM and CDR2 ANQGSEA come from the germline V gene. V gave up 4 bases and J gave up 5 bases, with 8 bases separating them.

The rearrangement joins TRBV12-3 or TRBV12-4 to TRBJ2-3; tentative D call: TRBD1 (6 bases). This CDR3 spans 13 amino acids. V was clipped by 4 bases and J by 5 bases, with 10 bases between them. CDR3 sequence (DNA): TGTGCCAGCAGTTGGACAGAAAAAGATACGCAGTATTTT. Its protein product is CASSWTEKDTQYF.

This clonotype has just a few counts. This rearrangement joins TRBV7-9 to TRBJ1-1; D may be TRBD1 (6 bases). The CDR3 is 21 residues long. Germline values: CDR1 SEHNR, CDR2 FQNEAQ (reference sequence). With 5 bases removed from V and 0 bases from J, the gap between germline ends came to 31 bases. The CDR3 loop reads CASSLSTGLTYTTYMNTEAFF. CDR3 DNA: TGTGCCAGCAGCCTTAGTACAGGGCTGACCTACACCACTTACATGAACACTGAAGCTTTCTTT.

The chain joins TRBV2 to TRBJ1-1; the match to TRBD1 covers 7 bases. The junction had 7 bases not matched to a gene; V was cut back by 8 bases and J by 1 base. Germline values: CDR1 SNHLY, CDR2 FYNNEI. The CDR3 runs to 14 residues. CDR3 region: CASSGTVKNTEAFF. The CDR3 nucleotides are TGTGCCAGCTCCGGGACAGTAAAGAACACTGAAGCTTTCTTT.

This clonotype was observed a handful of times. This chain joins TRBV20-1 and TRBJ1-1, with a tentative D call TRBD1 (6 bases). Germline V CDR1 and CDR2: DFQATT, SNEGSKA (reference sequence). Trimming removed 6 bases at V and 2 bases at J, with 10 bases between. The length of the CDR3 is 12 residues. The CDR3 region has the DNA TGCAGTGCCCGGGGGACAAACACTGAAGCTTTCTTT. Translating it yields CSARGTNTEAFF.

The chain combines TRBV5-1 with TRBJ1-3; D gene ambiguous. Trimming removed 0 bases from V and 0 bases from J, with 16 bases in between. Germline CDR1 and CDR2: SGHRS and YFSETQ. This CDR3 is built from 18 residues. DNA of the CDR3: TGCGCCAGCAGCTTGGCCGGGTCGATCCCCACCTCTGGAAACACCATATATTTT. Protein product: CASSLAGSIPTSGNTIYF.

The sample holds a few counts of this clonotype. V usage is TRBV2 and J usage is TRBJ1-5, with D unresolved. The CDR3 covers 13 residues. The V and J ends lost 5 bases and 5 bases respectively, with 10 bases between them. Germline V gene lookup returns CDR1 SNHLY and CDR2 FYNNEI. CDR3 sequence: CASSLEWDQPQHF. CDR3 nucleotides: TGTGCCAGCAGTCTCGAGTGGGATCAGCCCCAGCATTTT.

This sequence joins TRBV18 and TRBJ2-2, with a possible D match to TRBD2 (5 bases). Germline lookup yields CDR1 KGHSH and CDR2 LQKENI. The CDR3 spans 16 residues. Between the trimmed V and J ends, which lost 1 base and 0 bases, there was a span of 9 bases. The CDR3 DNA sequence: TGTGCCAGCTCACCACGAGTGGGAGCGAACACCGGGGAGCTGTTTTTT. Its translation is CASSPRVGANTGELFF.

In its sample, this clonotype was seen a few times. The V gene is TRBV7-3, the J gene TRBJ2-3; D possibly corresponds to TRBD1 (5 bases). This CDR3 spans 14 amino acids. Trimming left V 2 bases short and J 4 bases short, with 10 bases between. Germline CDR1 SGHTA, CDR2 FQGTGA. The CDR3 loop reads CASSLQGFPDTQYF. The CDR3 DNA reads TGTGCCAGCAGCTTACAGGGTTTCCCAGATACGCAGTATTTT.

This clonotype was seen only a few times. This chain connects TRBV7-8 to TRBJ1-1; TRBD1 matches at 10 bases. V was pared by 4 bases and J by 6 bases, with 11 bases of the junction left unmatched. Germline CDR1 reads SGHVS; CDR2 reads FQNEAQ. CDR3 length equals 16 residues. The CDR3 nucleotides read TGTGCCAGCAGCTCACCCAGACAGGGGGCTTGGGCTGAAGCTTTCTTT. It encodes CASSSPRQGAWAEAFF.

This clonotype was detected a few times. V and J are TRBV6-2 or TRBV6-3 and TRBJ2-3; the match to TRBD2 covers 8 bases. The junction had 7 bases not matched to a gene; V was cut back by 6 bases and J by 5 bases. Germline loops: CDR1 MNHEY, CDR2 SVGEGT. This CDR3 spans 14 amino acids. CDR3 nucleotide sequence: TGTGCCAGCAGAACCAGCGGGGGAAAAGATACGCAGTATTTT. This gives the protein CASRTSGGKDTQYF.

This clonotype was seen only a few times. The chain carries TRBV20-1 and TRBJ2-5, with TRBD2 identical over 9 bases. After removal of 5 bases from V and 5 bases from J, the junction contained 6 bases not matched to a gene. Germline values: CDR1 DFQATT, CDR2 SNEGSKA (reference sequence). CDR3 length: 13 amino acids. CDR3 in DNA: TGCAGTGCTTCCGCGGGGGGGCCGGAGACCCAGTACTTC. This encodes CSASAGGPETQYF.

The chain recombines TRBV9 with TRBJ2-3; 14 bases are shared with TRBD2. There are 17 residues in the CDR3. With V trimmed by 2 bases and J by 6 bases, 8 bases remained unmatched. The V gene's germline CDR1 is SGDLS and CDR2 YYNGEE. The CDR3 nucleotides read TGTGCCAGCAGCGTGGGACTAGCGGGAGTCGGATGGGATACGCAGTATTTT. It encodes CASSVGLAGVGWDTQYF.

This clonotype turned up a few times. The rearrangement joins TRBV7-6 to TRBJ2-1; D call uncertain. Germline values: CDR1 SGHVS, CDR2 FNYEAQ. CDR3 length: 15 residues. The V and J ends lost 2 bases and 5 bases respectively, with 13 bases between them. In DNA, the CDR3 is TGTGCCAGCAGCTTACTAGTGGAACTCGACAATGAGCAGTTCTTC. Translation gives CASSLLVELDNEQFF.

This clonotype was observed a few times. This chain joins TRBV9 and TRBJ2-1; 10 bases are shared with TRBD2. J gave up 6 bases and V 0 bases, and 9 bases lay outside the gene matches. The CDR3 has 17 amino acids. Per the germline V gene, CDR1 is SGDLS and CDR2 is YYNGEE. CDR3 loop: CASSVDGAGGPGNEQFF. DNA of the CDR3: TGTGCCAGCAGCGTAGACGGAGCGGGAGGGCCGGGCAATGAGCAGTTCTTC.

V usage is TRBV5-4 and J usage is TRBJ2-1, with D possibly called TRBD1 or TRBD2 (5 bases each). CDR1 is SGHNT, CDR2 YYREEE, per germline (reference sequence). The V gene lost 3 bases and the J gene lost 10 bases, with 11 bases spanning the gap. This CDR3 contains 12 residues. The CDR3: CASSWGMGEQFF. CDR3 DNA sequence: TGTGCCAGCAGCTGGGGGATGGGAGAGCAGTTCTTC.

This clonotype was detected only a few times. This rearrangement joins TRBV12-3 or TRBV12-4 to TRBJ2-7, with unresolved D. The length of the CDR3 is 14 residues. V was clipped by 7 bases and J by 1 base, with 14 bases between them. The CDR3 here is CASTTGASSYEQYF. For the CDR3, the DNA is TGTGCCAGCACCACCGGCGCTTCTTCCTACGAGCAGTACTTC.

This chain links TRBV11-3 with TRBJ2-2; no firm D call. Germline V gives CDR1 SGHNT, CDR2 YENEEA. CDR3 size: 12 residues. The ends were cut back, 5 bases at V and 9 bases at J, with 10 bases in the middle. The CDR3 coding sequence is TGTGCCAGCAGCCTACCAAGCTGGGAGCTGTTTTTT. This encodes CASSLPSWELFF.

This clonotype was observed a few times. V gene TRBV5-1 combines with J gene TRBJ2-7, with D tentatively TRBD1 (6 bases). From germline, CDR1 is SGHRS and CDR2 YFSETQ. Trimming took 2 bases from V and 0 from J, leaving 12 bases between them. CDR3 length: 15 amino acids. CDR3 protein: CASSFEGVSSYEQYF. In nucleotides, the CDR3 is TGCGCCAGCAGCTTCGAGGGGGTGTCCTCCTACGAGCAGTACTTC.

The chain is built from TRBV11-3 and TRBJ2-7; either TRBD1 or TRBD2 may fit D (5 bases each). The CDR3 is made up of 14 amino acids. The germline gives CDR1 SGHNT, CDR2 YENEEA. Trimming stripped 5 bases from V and 2 bases from J, with 13 bases between. The DNA for the CDR3 is TGTGCCAGCAGCCCGAGGGTGGACACCTACGAGCAGTACTTC. Translating gives CASSPRVDTYEQYF.

The gene calls are TRBV15 and TRBJ2-3, with 8 bases lining up with TRBD2. Germline trimming cut 6 bases from V and 4 bases from J; bases unmatched to any gene: 9. The length of the CDR3 is 15 residues. Germline V gene data show CDR1 as LNHNV and CDR2 as YYDKDF (reference sequence). CDR3 DNA sequence: TGTGCCACCAGGGACCTCAGCGGGAGAGCAGATACGCAGTATTTT. It translates to CATRDLSGRADTQYF.

This chain's CDR3 is CATSDRTGELFF. In DNA form, the CDR3 reads TGTGCCACCAGTGATCGCACCGGGGAGCTGTTTTTT. The chain recombines TRBV24-1 with TRBJ2-2, with D unclear. Trimming pared 3 bases from V and 4 bases from J, leaving 2 bases between. The germline V gene encodes CDR1 KGHDR and CDR2 SFDVKD. This CDR3 has 12 amino acids.